The entry below gives a single T cell receptor beta chain sequence along with its context. Its antigen remains unknown. A much more abundant neighbour one base away suggests this may be a read error. This specimen includes other DNA sequences encoding the same CDR3. This sample is drawn from a study of beta chain features in type 1 diabetes. The authors reverse transcribed all of the isolated RNA, so sequencing captured expressed TCRB transcripts. Here immunoSEQ multiplex PCR was the method, and the copy in TCRdb shows in-frame clones only, minus some. The data contain 310,000 or so clones, less than 10% of them singletons. The single heparinised draw taken from each donor contained about 100 mL of blood on average. Overall study results and limits: A pattern of fewer insertions and more deletions at VDJ junctions was seen in type 1 diabetes patients.

The receptor was isolated from a woman younger than 35 in good health. Sequencing used central memory CD4+ T cells from blood.

Written as DNA, the CDR3 is TGTGCCAGCAGCTTAGGGGAAAACACTGAAGCTTTCTTT. Its translation: CASSLGENTEAFF. The chain has TRBV7-3 and TRBJ1-1; the D is unclear. The germline V gene encodes CDR1 SGHTA and CDR2 FQGTGA. CDR3 length: 13 residues. V lost 2 bases to trimming and J lost 2 bases, with 6 bases between them. Full variable domain (outside the CDR3, taken from reference TRBV7-3 and TRBJ1-1): GAGVSQTPSNKVTEKGKYVELRCDPISGHTALYWYRQSLGQGPEFLIYFQGTGAADDSGLPNDRFFAVRPEGSVSTLKIQRTERGDSAVYLCASSLGENTEAFFGQGTRLTVV.